The present T cell receptor beta chain was sequenced within a study of blood T cell repertoires in COVID-19 (dated by TCRdb to 2018 to 2020). Study-level background: Collaborator samples came from the United States, Italy and Spain and covered acute and convalescent phases of COVID-19. The prospective study material was composed of cDNA or gDNA derived from T cells, B-cell-depleted T cells, or PBMCs. Where available, HLA class I and class II types were taken from metadata supplied by the sample provider and were not determined by assay-based typing. The samples were drawn from two sources: the first 160 participants of the ongoing ImmuneRACE study, and fewer than 1,500 subjects contributed by 6 global collaborators. A de-identified subject ID, COVID-19 status, age in years and sex were almost always included in the sample metadata. The repertoires were released in a freely available public database intended as a resource for research on the immune response to SARS-CoV-2. The dataset comprised deeply sampled blood TCRbeta repertoires from subjects exposed to, actively infected with, or recovered from COVID-19. What the work shows at the level of the full study, not this receptor alone: Clinical and demographic metadata were provided uncurated, with the amount varying by source and participant.

TCRbeta CDR3 regions were amplified from genomic DNA by means of the immunoSEQ Assay, a bias-controlled multiplex PCR. In the original analysis: Nucleated cell counts per sample were estimated from amplification of reference gene primers within the assay. Sequence reads were collapsed and filtered to measure the absolute abundance of every unique TCRbeta CDR3 rearrangement. For each sample, productive Simpson clonality was calculated by taking the square root of Simpson's diversity index across productive rearrangements. The table comes from immuneACCESS by way of TCRdb, which keeps in-frame sequences with V and J called. Part of the clones is missing from these tables; in studies checked, under half for an unresolved V gene and the rest for unknown reasons. The V and J calls and clone size are taken from that table; D and trimming were inferred from the DNA. In all, the sample holds tens of thousands of clones, and roughly 71% of those were seen once. The biggest ten clones account for around 30% of the sample.

The collaborating institutions used their own protocols to collect whole blood in K2EDTA tubes. For TCRbeta analysis, collaborator samples were shipped as frozen whole blood, as isolated PBMCs, or as DNA extracted from either sample type. There are 13 amino acids in the CDR3, from cysteine to phenylalanine inclusive. Only CDR3 DNA is held: 39 bases, read in frame from base 1. The germline ends are 12 bases apart after V is trimmed by 6 bases and J by 6 bases. Sequences KGHSH (CDR1) and LQKENI (CDR2) are obtained from the germline V gene. Points on this clone: What antigen it recognizes has not been identified. No base quality information exists; no much larger clone differs at one position.

The sequencing sample was made of peripheral blood. The chain is assembled from TRBV18 and TRBJ2-1; the D gene is possibly TRBD1, with 6 bases matching. This receptor was identified in a human donor in a cohort sampled during active COVID-19. Here is the DNA: TGTGCCAGCTCCCCCGTCAGGGGCAATGAGCAGTTCTTC. The translation is CASSPVRGNEQFF.